This TCR beta chain is from a study of beta chain features in type 1 diabetes. This clone showed up just a few times. Expressed TCRB transcripts got sequenced, as all isolated RNA was reverse transcribed. Only in-frame clones appear in the TCRdb table, and some are missing; sequencing was by immunoSEQ multiplex PCR. Altogether 300,000 to 400,000 clones are present, over 10% being singletons, with the ten largest covering 0.015% to 0.02%. The sample comprised naive CD4+ T cells from blood. The sequence was obtained from a man between 18 and 29 years old in good health.

The CDR3 sequence: CASSTRTSGTDTQYF. CDR3 in DNA: TGTGCCAGCAGCACTCGGACTAGCGGCACAGATACGCAGTATTTT. This rearrangement joins TRBV7-3 to TRBJ2-3; 9 bases line up with TRBD2. V trimming: 5 bases; J trimming: 1 base; junction bases outside the gene matches: 4. Germline CDR1 SGHTA, CDR2 FQGTGA. CDR3 length equals 15 residues.